These T cell receptor beta chains were read from a single sample in a study of T cell responses to AZD1222 COVID-19 vaccine. Repertoires were generated with immunoSEQ multiplex PCR, while TCRdb's copy carries only in-frame clones and drops some. The sample shows 70,000 or so clones, about nine tenths of them seen only once. Specimen: peripheral blood, collected on day 0 of AZD1222 vaccination. The receptors shown here come from an adult in good health. The CDR3 runs from the conserved cysteine through the conserved F or W. A D gene is named only where the DNA matches it firmly. Clone size appears in some rows only: once, few, many, or a class for an expanded clone.

j_gene | d_gene | v_gene | len | abundance | CDR3nt | CDR3aa
TRBJ1-2 | . | TRBV30 | 13 | . | TGTGCCTGGATCGGGGATTCAGTCTATGGCTACACCTTC | CAWIGDSVYGYTF
TRBJ1-1 | . | TRBV5-5 | 14 | . | TGTGCCAGCAGCTTGTTCAACGTGAACACTGAAGCTTTCTTT | CASSLFNVNTEAFF
TRBJ2-3 | . | TRBV5-1 | 15 | . | TGCGCCAGCAGCTTGGGGGAGTTTAGCACAGATACGCAGTATTTT | CASSLGEFSTDTQYF
TRBJ2-3 | . | TRBV3-1/TRBV3-2 | 16 | . | TGTGCCAGCAGCCGTATAAGCGGGTTGGGTACAGATACGCAGTATTTT | CASSRISGLGTDTQYF
TRBJ1-2 | TRBD1 | TRBV2 | 12 | . | TGTGCCAGCAGGGGGACAGCCGGTGGCTACACCTTC | CASRGTAGGYTF
TRBJ2-4 | . | TRBV21-1 | 15 | . | TGTGCCAGCAGCAAACATCAGGGGGGACTGGACATTCAGTACTTC | CASSKHQGGLDIQYF
TRBJ1-1 | . | TRBV5-1 | 13 | . | TGCGCCAGCAGCCATTTGATAGGGGGGGAAGCTTTCTTT | CASSHLIGGEAFF
TRBJ1-2 | . | TRBV7-2 | 14 | . | TGTGCCAGCAGCTTAGTTCAGGCCAACTATGGCTACACCTTC | CASSLVQANYGYTF
TRBJ2-3 | . | TRBV6-5 | 14 | . | TGTGCCAGCAGCACTTACCACGGGACGGATACGCAGTATTTT | CASSTYHGTDTQYF
TRBJ2-3 | . | TRBV5-1 | 15 | . | TGCGCCAGCAGCTTGGCGGGCGGTGGCACAGATACGCAGTATTTT | CASSLAGGGTDTQYF
TRBJ2-1 | TRBD1 | TRBV11-2 | 15 | few | TGTGCCAGCAGCTTAGGGACAGGGGTGTACAATGAGCAGTTCTTC | CASSLGTGVYNEQFF
TRBJ1-3 | . | TRBV11-2 | 14 | . | TGTGCCAGCAGCTTAGGGGTTACTGGAAACACCATATATTTT | CASSLGVTGNTIYF
TRBJ2-2 | . | TRBV4-2 | 14 | . | TGTGCCAGCAGCCCGGACCAGAACACCGGGGAGCTGTTTTTT | CASSPDQNTGELFF
TRBJ1-5 | TRBD1 | TRBV6-5 | 13 | once | TGTGCCAGCAGCCCAGGGGGTTCGCGGCCCCAGCATTTT | CASSPGGSRPQHF
TRBJ1-2 | . | TRBV7-9 | 16 | . | TGTGCCAGCAGCTCTGTTATAGGGGGACCGAACCATGGCTACACCTTC | CASSSVIGGPNHGYTF
TRBJ2-1 | . | TRBV24-1 | 11 | . | TGTGCCACCAGTGATTTCTATGAGCAGTTCTTC | CATSDFYEQFF
TRBJ2-5 | . | TRBV11-2 | 15 | . | TGTGCCAGCAGCTTAGATGGGCGGGTCCAAGAGACCCAGTACTTC | CASSLDGRVQETQYF
TRBJ2-7 | . | TRBV21-1 | 20 | . | TGTGCCAGCAGCAATTTTTTCGGAGGGCAGGCCTTAGCGGAAACCTACGAGCAGTACTTC | CASSNFFGGQALAETYEQYF
TRBJ2-1 | TRBD2 | TRBV19 | 15 | . | TGTGCCAGTAGTTCGGGACTACCGCCCTACAATGAGCAGTTCTTC | CASSSGLPPYNEQFF
TRBJ1-5 | . | TRBV7-8 | 15 | . | TGTGCCAGCAGCTTATCTGGGGGCTCTGGTCAGCCCCAGCATTTT | CASSLSGGSGQPQHF
TRBJ2-1 | . | TRBV4-1 | 15 | . | TGCGCCAGCAGCACTGGTTTAGTAGACTTCAATGAGCAGTTCTTC | CASSTGLVDFNEQFF
TRBJ1-5 | TRBD1 | TRBV5-5 | 14 | . | TGTGCCAGCAGCTTAATACAGGGGTATCAGCCCCAGCATTTT | CASSLIQGYQPQHF
TRBJ1-5 | . | TRBV19 | 13 | . | TGTGCCAGTACCTCATCCTCGGAGCAGCCCCAGCATTTT | CASTSSSEQPQHF
TRBJ1-2 | . | TRBV28 | 12 | . | TGTGCCAGCAGTTTTAGACAGTATGGCTACACCTTC | CASSFRQYGYTF
TRBJ1-6 | TRBD1 | TRBV6-2/TRBV6-3 | 15 | . | TGTGCCAGCAGTTACGTACAGGGGTATAATTCACCCCTCCACTTT | CASSYVQGYNSPLHF
TRBJ2-3 | TRBD1 | TRBV7-2 | 14 | . | TGTGCCAGCAGCCGGGACAGACGTACAGATACGCAGTATTTT | CASSRDRRTDTQYF
TRBJ2-5 | . | TRBV6-2/TRBV6-3 | 17 | . | TGTGCCAGCAGTTTATCGACAGCCAGGCGACCAAGAGAGACCCAGTACTTC | CASSLSTARRPRETQYF
TRBJ2-7 | TRBD2 | TRBV7-9 | 16 | . | TGTGCCAGCAGCTTAGGGCTAGCGGGAGAGTTCCACGAGCAGTACTTC | CASSLGLAGEFHEQYF
TRBJ1-2 | . | TRBV28 | 11 | . | TGTGCCAGCAGTTCCAGGACACGTTACACCTTC | CASSSRTRYTF
TRBJ1-1 | . | TRBV5-1 | 13 | once | TGCGCCAGCAGTCGGGGCGGTAACACTGAAGCTTTCTTT | CASSRGGNTEAFF
TRBJ1-6 | TRBD1 | TRBV7-9 | 16 | . | TGTGCCAGCAGCCGCCTAGGGGGCCTTGATAATTCACCCCTCCACTTT | CASSRLGGLDNSPLHF
TRBJ2-5 | . | TRBV6-5 | 15 | . | TGTGCCAGCAGTAAACTTGACGGATCGCAAGAGACCCAGTACTTC | CASSKLDGSQETQYF
TRBJ2-1 | . | TRBV28 | 15 | . | TGTGCCAGCAGTTTATTACAGCGCTCCTACAATGAGCAGTTCTTC | CASSLLQRSYNEQFF
TRBJ2-1 | . | TRBV5-4 | 16 | . | TGTGCCAGCAGCCCATTCACCGGGACAATCTACAATGAGCAGTTCTTC | CASSPFTGTIYNEQFF
TRBJ2-7 | TRBD1 | TRBV6-6 | 19 | once | TGTGCCAGCAGTAGATCCGGGACAGGGTCTTTTCGCGCCTCCTACGAGCAGTACTTC | CASSRSGTGSFRASYEQYF
TRBJ2-2 | . | TRBV7-2 | 16 | . | TGTGCCAGCAGCTCTAATGGGGCAGGAGACACCGGGGAGCTGTTTTTT | CASSSNGAGDTGELFF
TRBJ2-2 | . | TRBV7-3 | 15 | . | TGTGCCAGCAGCTTGACGCAGGGCGGGACCGGGGAGCTGTTTTTT | CASSLTQGGTGELFF
TRBJ2-5 | TRBD1 | TRBV30 | 12 | . | TGTGCCGCCATGGGACAGGTGGGGACCCAGTACTTC | CAAMGQVGTQYF
TRBJ2-3 | TRBD2 | TRBV28 | 16 | once | TGTGCCAGCAGCCCCCAACTAGCGGGAGTTTCAGATACGCAGTATTTT | CASSPQLAGVSDTQYF
TRBJ2-7 | TRBD1 | TRBV18 | 14 | . | TGTGCCAGCTCCCCAGGGGGCGCGAATCTCGAGCAGTACTTC | CASSPGGANLEQYF
TRBJ2-7 | . | TRBV5-1 | 16 | . | TGCGCCAGCAGCTTGGCCTCGGGGGCGAGCTCCTACGAGCAGTACTTC | CASSLASGASSYEQYF
TRBJ2-1 | . | TRBV27 | 17 | . | TGTGCCAGCAGCCGAATTTTCCCCCGGGGCTCCTACAATGAGCAGTTCTTC | CASSRIFPRGSYNEQFF
TRBJ2-3 | . | TRBV27 | 16 | . | TGTGCCAGCAGTTTATTGGGAGCAGAGGGCACAGATACGCAGTATTTT | CASSLLGAEGTDTQYF
TRBJ2-4 | . | TRBV29-1 | 12 | . | TGCAGCGTTGAACTAGCCAAAAACATTCAGTACTTC | CSVELAKNIQYF
TRBJ1-1 | TRBD1 | TRBV7-2 | 13 | . | TGTGCCAGCAGCTTAAATTCTGGACAGGGAGCTTTCTTT | CASSLNSGQGAFF
TRBJ1-2 | TRBD1 | TRBV19 | 13 | . | TGTGCCAGTAGTGGACAGGGTTACTATGGCTACACCTTC | CASSGQGYYGYTF
TRBJ2-1 | . | TRBV4-1 | 20 | . | TGCGCCAGCAGCCATAATCCCGTTAGGATTTGGCGCCCCGGGACCAATGAGCAGTTCTTC | CASSHNPVRIWRPGTNEQFF
TRBJ2-1 | TRBD2 | TRBV27 | 14 | . | TGTGCCAGCACGGCGGGACTACCCCGCGATGAGCAGTTCTTC | CASTAGLPRDEQFF
TRBJ2-1 | . | TRBV6-4 | 14 | . | TGTGCCAGCAGTGATGGCAGCTCCTACAATGAGCAGTTCTTC | CASSDGSSYNEQFF
TRBJ2-7 | TRBD1 | TRBV4-2 | 16 | . | TGTGCCAGCAGCCAAGAGGGGACAGTCGGGCTATACGAGCAGTACTTC | CASSQEGTVGLYEQYF
TRBJ2-7 | TRBD1 | TRBV6-6 | 15 | . | TGTGCCAGCCTCGCGGGTCAGGGGGACTCCTACGAGCAGTACTTC | CASLAGQGDSYEQYF
TRBJ1-4 | . | TRBV5-1 | 14 | . | TGCGCCAGCAGCCGCGCCGACATCGGGGAAAAACTGTTTTTT | CASSRADIGEKLFF
TRBJ1-2 | . | TRBV19 | 12 | . | TGTGCCAGTAGTAAAGGGCCCTATGGCTACACCTTC | CASSKGPYGYTF
TRBJ1-1 | . | TRBV2 | 13 | . | TGTGCCAGCAGTGAAGCGCGCGGTGAGGATATGGGATTT | CASSEARGEDMGF
TRBJ1-4 | TRBD1 | TRBV25-1 | 15 | . | TGTGCCAGCAGTAATCCGACAGGGGCTAATGAAAAACTGTTTTTT | CASSNPTGANEKLFF
TRBJ2-2 | . | TRBV11-2 | 15 | . | TGTGCCAGCAGCTTAGAAGGTCCCGGCACCGGGGAGCTGTTTTTT | CASSLEGPGTGELFF
TRBJ1-5 | TRBD1 | TRBV18 | 15 | . | TGTGCCAGCTCCTCGACAGGGGGTGTAAATCAGCCCCAGCATTTT | CASSSTGGVNQPQHF
TRBJ2-1 | . | TRBV14 | 14 | . | TGTGCCAGCAGGGTCGGAGGGGGCTACAATGAGCAGTTCTTC | CASRVGGGYNEQFF
TRBJ1-5 | . | TRBV19 | 13 | . | TGTGCCAGTAGTATCGACGGCTCGGGACCCCAGCATTTT | CASSIDGSGPQHF